This entry lists 22 T cell receptor beta chains sequenced from one sample in a study of identifying expanded T cells in peripheral blood. Clones were sequenced by immunoSEQ multiplex PCR, and TCRdb holds only the in-frame ones, with some missing. The repertoire has more than 80,000 clones, approximately 88% of them found once; the top ten carry roughly 4%. The specimen was blood. The origin of the receptors is a person aged 18 to 70 in good health.

This chain connects TRBV19 to TRBJ2-1; D remains ambiguous. The ends were cut back, 3 bases at V and 8 bases at J, with 5 bases in the middle. Germline values: CDR1 LNHDA, CDR2 SQIVND (reference sequence). This CDR3 has 11 amino acids. Here the CDR3 reads CASSMYHEQFF. The CDR3 DNA reads TGTGCCAGTAGTATGTATCATGAGCAGTTCTTC.

This chain uses TRBV2 with TRBJ1-2; D is possibly TRBD1 (5 bases). CDR1 SNHLY and CDR2 FYNNEI come from the germline V gene. The length of the CDR3 is 14 residues. Trimming cost V 2 bases and J 7 bases, with 14 bases left between them. The CDR3, as DNA: TGTGCCAGCAGTGAAACAGGACCTCTATTTGGCTACACCTTC. This sequence encodes CASSETGPLFGYTF.

The chain combines TRBV5-1 with TRBJ2-7; 7 positions match TRBD1. The V segment lost 0 bases and the J segment 0 bases; nucleotides outside the gene matches: 15. CDR1 and CDR2 from the germline V gene are SGHRS and YFSETQ. This CDR3 spans 19 amino acids. The CDR3 loop is CASSLGPNLRTGNSYEQYF. The DNA of the CDR3 is TGCGCCAGCAGCTTGGGCCCTAATTTGCGGACAGGCAACTCCTACGAGCAGTACTTC.

The V gene is TRBV5-4, the J gene TRBJ2-6; D gene ambiguous. In germline, CDR1 is SGHNT, CDR2 YYREEE (reference sequence). V shed 1 base and J shed 1 base, with 15 bases lying between them. There are 18 residues in the CDR3. The CDR3 region is CASSLFVKSPSGANVLTF. CDR3 coding DNA: TGTGCCAGCAGCTTGTTTGTTAAATCGCCATCTGGGGCCAACGTCCTGACTTTC.

This sequence joins TRBV23-1 and TRBJ1-5; no clear D. TRBV23-1 is designated an ORF whose function remains uncertain. Trimming removed 8 bases from V and 8 bases from J, with 10 bases in between. The CDR3 runs to 11 residues. The CDR3 nucleotides read TGCGCCAGCTCCCGGGTGGAGCCCCAGCATTTT. As protein: CASSRVEPQHF.

CDR3 protein: CAISPGRRDEQFF. DNA for the CDR3: TGTGCCATTTCCCCGGGTAGGAGGGATGAGCAGTTCTTC. V usage is TRBV19 and J usage is TRBJ2-1, with a possible D match to TRBD2 (6 bases). The germline gives CDR1 LNHDA, CDR2 SQIVND (reference sequence). This CDR3 spans 13 amino acids. Between the trimmed V and J ends, which lost 10 bases and 8 bases, there was a span of 18 bases.

The rearrangement uses TRBV4-1 and TRBJ1-5, with D unresolved. The CDR3 totals 14 residues. CDR1 and CDR2 from the germline V gene are MGHRA and YSYEKL. V was clipped by 3 bases and J by 4 bases, with 10 bases between them. Here the CDR3 reads CASSHHSKNQPQHF. The CDR3 coding sequence is TGCGCCAGCAGCCATCACAGTAAGAATCAGCCCCAGCATTTT.

The chain links TRBV6-1 to TRBJ2-7; D not certain. CDR1 is MNHNS, CDR2 SASEGT, per germline. Between the trimmed V and J ends, which lost 8 bases and 2 bases, there was a span of 13 bases. The CDR3 is 13 amino acids. The CDR3 DNA follows: TGTGCCAGCTCTTTTCAGGAGACCTACGAGCAGTACTTC. Translated, it gives CASSFQETYEQYF.

The chain uses TRBV29-1 and TRBJ1-2; D is perhaps TRBD1 (6 bases). The germline V and J ends were trimmed by 5 bases and 4 bases, with 14 bases remaining between them. The length of the CDR3 is 13 residues. Germline V gene sequence: CDR1 SQVTM, CDR2 ANQGSEA. The CDR3 nucleotides read TGCAGCGTTTGGGGGGGCGGAGGCTATGGCTACACCTTC. Its protein product is CSVWGGGGYGYTF.

The CDR3 nucleotides read TGCGCCAGCAGCTGGACGGACAGGTCCTACGAGCAGTACTTC. Translation: CASSWTDRSYEQYF. The chain is built from TRBV5-1 and TRBJ2-7; 7 bases line up with TRBD1. The trim removed 3 bases at V and 1 base at J, leaving 4 bases unmatched. Germline CDR1 reads SGHRS; CDR2 reads YFSETQ. The CDR3 has 14 residues.

The chain links TRBV9 to TRBJ1-3; maybe TRBD1 (6 bases). Germline V gene lookup returns CDR1 SGDLS and CDR2 YYNGEE. CDR3 length: 17 residues. V was clipped by 4 bases and J by 0 bases, with 17 bases between them. The CDR3 here is CASSQTGNIGSGNTIYF. For the CDR3, the DNA is TGTGCCAGCAGCCAAACAGGGAACATAGGCTCTGGAAACACCATATATTTT. Using reference TRBV9 and TRBJ1-3 for the parts outside the CDR3, the full variable domain is DSGVTQTPKHLITATGQRVTLRCSPRSGDLSVYWYQQSLDQGLQFLIQYYNGEERAKGNILERFSAQQFPDLHSELNLSSLELGDSALYFCASSQTGNIGSGNTIYFGEGSWLTVV.

V usage is TRBV18 and J usage is TRBJ2-7; D gene unclear. V was trimmed by 1 base and J by 3 bases, leaving 10 bases between them. Looked up from germline, CDR1 is KGHSH and CDR2 is LQKENI. The CDR3 runs to 14 residues. The CDR3: CASSPLPERYEQYF. The CDR3 nucleotides read TGTGCCAGCTCACCACTTCCGGAACGCTACGAGCAGTACTTC. Full variable domain (outside the CDR3, taken from reference TRBV18 and TRBJ2-7): NAGVMQNPRHLVRRRGQEARLRCSPMKGHSHVYWYRQLPEEGLKFMVYLQKENIIDESGMPKERFSAEFPKEGPSILRIQQVVRGDSAAYFCASSPLPERYEQYFGPGTRLTVT.

The V and J genes are TRBV2 and TRBJ1-2; D possibly corresponds to TRBD1 (5 bases). Between the trimmed V and J ends, which lost 3 bases and 8 bases, there was a span of 16 bases. This CDR3 is built from 14 residues. Germline values: CDR1 SNHLY, CDR2 FYNNEI. For the CDR3, the DNA is TGTGCCAGCAGTGACAGGGCAGGGACTTGGGGCTACACCTTC. Its protein product is CASSDRAGTWGYTF.

This clone was observed once. The rearrangement joins TRBV2 to TRBJ2-4; 14 bases match TRBD2. V lost 6 bases, J lost 8 bases, and 15 bases stayed unmatched. Germline V gives CDR1 SNHLY, CDR2 FYNNEI. The CDR3 contains 18 residues. In nucleotides, the CDR3 is TGTGCCAGCAGCGCGGGGTGGGGACTAGCGGGGGCCGGGGACATTCAGTACTTC. As protein: CASSAGWGLAGAGDIQYF.

Here the CDR3 DNA reads TGTGCCTGGACAGGGGGCAGGGGAGAGACCCAGTACTTC. Its protein is CAWTGGRGETQYF. This chain links TRBV2 with TRBJ2-5, with 11 nucleotides matching TRBD1. V lost 11 bases to trimming and J lost 4 bases; unmatched junction nucleotides: 6. Per the germline V gene, CDR1 is SNHLY and CDR2 is FYNNEI. The CDR3 runs to 13 residues. Variable domain in full (rest from reference TRBV2 and TRBJ2-5): EPEVTQTPSHQVTQMGQEVILRCVPISNHLYFYWYRQILGQKVEFLVSFYNNEISEKSEIFDDQFSVERPDGSNFTLKIRSTKLEDSAMYFCAWTGGRGETQYFGPGTRLLVL.

This clone was seen a single time. An end of the junction differs from the germline gene, which may be a read error. The chain recombines TRBV2 with TRBJ2-1; 15 bases map to TRBD2. The germline CDR1 and CDR2 sequences are SNHLY and FYNNEI. This CDR3 region has 17 residues. CDR3 region: CASTEGRGLAGGVEQFF. The CDR3 DNA reads TGTGCCAGCACTGAAGGGCGGGGACTAGCGGGGGGTGTTGAGCAGTTCTTC.

The chain is built from TRBV30 and TRBJ2-7; 12 positions match TRBD1. Trimming removed 5 bases from V and 5 bases from J; junction bases left unmatched: 4. This CDR3 is 13 amino acids long. CDR1 GTSNPN and CDR2 SVGIG come from the germline V gene (reference sequence). CDR3 amino acids: CAWGGQGADEQYF. The CDR3 DNA follows: TGTGCCTGGGGGGGACAGGGGGCTGACGAGCAGTACTTC.

V gene TRBV6-6 combines with J gene TRBJ2-1; the D gene is possibly TRBD1 (7 bases). The CDR3 extends over 14 amino acids. Trimming cost V 2 bases and J 7 bases, with 12 bases left between them. Germline assignment: CDR1 MNHNY and CDR2 SVGAGI (reference sequence). Written as DNA, the CDR3 is TGTGCCAGCAGTTACGGGCAGGGGGGAAATGAGCAGTTCTTC. Translated: CASSYGQGGNEQFF.

This clone was observed once. The chain carries TRBV5-1 and TRBJ2-7; D is unclear. CDR3 length equals 14 residues. V lost 5 bases and J lost 4, with 16 bases in between. In germline, CDR1 is SGHRS, CDR2 YFSETQ. CDR3 DNA sequence: TGCGCCAGCAGTAGGTGGAAACCCCGGTACGAGCAGTACTTC. Its translation: CASSRWKPRYEQYF.

This clone came up once. This chain joins TRBV5-1 and TRBJ1-6; D is possibly TRBD1 (6 bases). Trimming pared 4 bases from V and 6 bases from J, leaving 14 bases between. The CDR3 is made up of 15 amino acids. Germline V CDR1 and CDR2: SGHRS, YFSETQ. Written as DNA, the CDR3 is TGCGCCAGCAGCGGTTCAGGGGTTCCTAATTCACCCCTCCACTTT. The encoded protein is CASSGSGVPNSPLHF.

This clone appeared many times. This chain joins TRBV15 and TRBJ2-5; D is possibly TRBD1 (6 bases). Germline CDR1 reads LNHNV; CDR2 reads YYDKDF (reference sequence). This CDR3 is built from 15 residues. The V and J ends lost 1 base and 4 bases respectively, with 13 bases between them. CDR3 loop: CATSRGLEGGETQYF. The CDR3 DNA is TGTGCCACCAGCAGAGGCCTAGAAGGGGGAGAGACCCAGTACTTC. The full variable domain, rest sourced from reference TRBV15 and TRBJ2-5, is DAMVIQNPRYQVTQFGKPVTLSCSQTLNHNVMYWYQQKSSQAPKLLFHYYDKDFNNEADTPDNFQSRRPNTSFCFLDIRSPGLGDTAMYLCATSRGLEGGETQYFGPGTRLLVL.

This clone was seen a few times. The genes are TRBV11-2 and TRBJ2-7; D gene unclear. Germline-derived CDR1 and CDR2 are SGHAT and FQNNGV. The CDR3 runs 14 residues. The ends were cut back, 5 bases at V and 0 bases at J, with 11 bases in the middle. CDR3 region: CASSPQVSSYEQYF. In nucleotides, the CDR3 is TGTGCCAGCAGCCCTCAGGTCTCCTCCTACGAGCAGTACTTC. Supplemented by reference TRBV11-2 and TRBJ2-7, the full variable domain reads EAGVAQSPRYKIIEKRQSVAFWCNPISGHATLYWYQQILGQGPKLLIQFQNNGVVDDSQLPKDRFSAERLKGVDSTLKIQPAKLEDSAVYLCASSPQVSSYEQYFGPGTRLTVT.